This is a list of T cell receptor beta chains from one sample in a study of T cell changes during pregnancy in multiple sclerosis. The method was immunoSEQ multiplex PCR; TCRdb's version includes in-frame clones alone and lacks a portion of them. The sample lists 45,000 to 60,000 clones, around 93% occurring once. Sequenced material: peripheral blood, taken in the second trimester of pregnancy. The origin of the receptors is a female donor with multiple sclerosis, enrolled in a pregnancy study. CDR3s include the opening cysteine and the closing phenylalanine or tryptophan. A D gene is named only where the DNA matches it firmly. Expanded clones are given a class, and other clones once, few, many or no size at all.

v_gene,d_gene,abundance,j_gene,CDR3nt,CDR3aa
TRBV5-6,TRBD2,once,TRBJ2-7,TGTGCCAGCAGCTTGGGATGGACTAGCGTGTACGAGCAGTACTTC,CASSLGWTSVYEQYF
TRBV4-1,NA,NA,TRBJ2-7,TGCGCCAGCAGCCAAGAAGACACCTACGAGCAGTACTTC,CASSQEDTYEQYF
TRBV30,NA,NA,TRBJ2-2,TGTGCCTGGAATCACATGTCCGGGGAGCTGTTTTTT,CAWNHMSGELFF
TRBV5-8,NA,NA,TRBJ2-7,TGTGCCAGCAGCTCTAGCCGCCCCTACGAGCAGTACTTC,CASSSSRPYEQYF
TRBV2,TRBD1,once,TRBJ1-4,TGTGCCAGCAGTGAGGCAGGGGGCTTTGGTGAAAAACTGTTTTTT,CASSEAGGFGEKLFF
TRBV2,TRBD2,NA,TRBJ2-1,TGTGCCAGCAGTGAGATAGCCCTAGCGGGTGGAAGTTACAATGAGCAGTTCTTC,CASSEIALAGGSYNEQFF
TRBV27,NA,NA,TRBJ2-3,TGTGCCAGCAGTCCCCTAGTGAACACAGATACGCAGTATTTT,CASSPLVNTDTQYF
TRBV28,TRBD2,NA,TRBJ2-3,TGTGCCAGCAGTTTAGCAGCGGGAGGAGCAGATACGCAGTATTTT,CASSLAAGGADTQYF
TRBV28,NA,once,TRBJ2-5,TGTGCCAGCAGTTTGAGCTCGGGGGATTCGGAGACCCAGTACTTC,CASSLSSGDSETQYF
TRBV18,NA,NA,TRBJ2-1,TGTGCCAGCTCACCGTCGGGGGGCGGTATGTACAATGAGCAGTTCTTC,CASSPSGGGMYNEQFF